This T cell receptor (beta chain) was identified in a study of cytomegalovirus exposure and HLA in healthy donors. With 6 bases removed from V and 4 bases from J, the gap between germline ends came to 13 bases. In germline, CDR1 is MGHRA, CDR2 YSYEKL. The CDR3 consists of 14 residues. Primers included in the PCR were 60 Vbeta and 13 Jbeta primers. The protocol was immunoSEQ multiplex PCR, while the TCRdb copy is restricted to in-frame clones and leaves out a portion. The sample holds 85,000 to 130,000 clones, roughly three quarters seen once. In the case of this clone: Its antigen is as yet unknown.

Study observations and caveats: In a later analysis, CMV-associated beta chains were mostly HLA-associated, it appeared. Most TCR sequences showed up rarely, but some public TCRs showed up in many donors. CMV serostatus was the sole immune exposure information available.

Those who donated were healthy bone marrow donors. The specimen was PBMCs. This sequence joins TRBV4-1 and TRBJ2-1; tentative D call: TRBD2 (5 bases). This receptor was taken from a woman in her thirties or forties in good health and CMV-seronegative. CDR3 region: CASREGRAYNEQFF. The CDR3, as DNA: TGCGCCAGCAGGGAAGGGCGGGCTTACAATGAGCAGTTCTTC.